This T cell receptor beta chain was recorded in a study of T cell responses to AZD1222 COVID-19 vaccine. Whole-study results and caveats: Reports say nearly half of spike-specific TCRs go after unmutated variant regions. Increased Spike-specific TCR breadth and depth were observed after two AZD1222 doses.

Regarding this clone: Its specificity is unknown.

Germline loops: CDR1 SGHRS, CDR2 YFSETQ. Losses at the gene ends were 4 bases for V and 0 bases for J; bases not matched to a gene: 7. The CDR3 is made up of 16 amino acids. The data were produced by immunoSEQ multiplex PCR, yet TCRdb's version contains in-frame clones alone and is incomplete. The table has more than 150,000 clones, around 90% seen once; the top ten hold around 1.9%. Sample: peripheral blood, taken 28 days after the second AZD1222 dose. V is TRBV5-1 and J is TRBJ2-1, with 7 bases that match TRBD1. This sequence was found in an adult who received the AZD1222 COVID-19 vaccine. The CDR3 DNA follows: TGCGCCAGCAGCCCGGGACAGCCCTACTCCTACAATGAGCAGTTCTTC. Translation gives CASSPGQPYSYNEQFF.